The T cell receptor beta chain under discussion was sequenced for a study of blood T cell repertoires in COVID-19. Study-wide context: COVID-19 samples from acute and convalescent phases originated in the United States, Italy and Spain. Nucleic acid was either cDNA or gDNA, and it came from T cells, B-cell-depleted T cells, or PBMCs.

Here immunoSEQ multiplex PCR was the method, and the copy in TCRdb shows in-frame clones only, minus some. The repertoire holds 200,000 to 250,000 clones, with roughly 90% as singletons. This clone was seen more than once but under ten times. Other DNA sequences within the sample encode an identical CDR3. V trimming: 0 bases; J trimming: 4 bases; junction bases outside the gene matches: 1. CDR1 and CDR2 from the germline V gene are GTSNPN and SVGIG (reference sequence). The CDR3 totals 13 residues. This TCR was recovered from a woman aged 55-70 years with acute or convalescent COVID-19. The rearrangement uses TRBV30 and TRBJ1-1; TRBD1 agrees at 8 bases. What was sequenced was peripheral blood. The CDR3 sequence is CAWSVTGGTEAFF. DNA for the CDR3: TGTGCCTGGAGTGTAACAGGGGGCACTGAAGCTTTCTTT.